One sample yielded the 8 T cell receptor beta chains listed below, sequenced in a study of post-analysis software for immune sequencing data. TCR beta libraries were prepared from cDNA with unique molecular identifiers. One entry per CDR3 protein, called by TCRdb with MiXCR from the PCR reads. Of fewer than 850,000 distinct CDR3 sequences listed, 30% were seen once; the top ten hold more than 0.45%. Antigen specificity for these receptors is unknown. Study observations and caveats: Comparison of patients with controls showed about 5 TRBV segments more frequent in patients, TRBV5-6, TRBV5-1 and TRBV20-1 among them.

The sample taken for sequencing was blood. The source of these receptors is a girl aged 5-17 years with multiple sclerosis.

This clonotype was observed a few times. V is TRBV28 and J is TRBJ2-5, with 13 bases that match TRBD2. In germline, CDR1 is MDHEN, CDR2 SYDVKM. The V segment lost 6 bases and the J segment 2 bases; nucleotides outside the gene matches: 6. The CDR3 extends over 16 amino acids. The CDR3 DNA follows: TGTGCCAGCAGGCCCAGACTAGCGGGAGGTCAAGAGACCCAGTACTTC. It is translated as CASRPRLAGGQETQYF.

The V call is TRBV12-3 or TRBV12-4, the J call TRBJ1-2; 7 bases map to TRBD1. This CDR3 comprises 13 residues. The trim removed 3 bases at V and 4 bases at J, leaving 2 bases unmatched. In DNA, the CDR3 is TGTGCCAGCAGTTTTAGGACAGGCTATGGCTACACCTTC. It codes for CASSFRTGYGYTF.

V usage is TRBV7-2 and J usage is TRBJ1-2, with D unresolved. V dropped 0 bases and J dropped 6 bases, with 8 bases sitting between them. The CDR3 is 13 residues long. Per the germline V gene, CDR1 is SGHTA and CDR2 is FQGNSA. The CDR3 spells CASSLANVHGYTF. The CDR3 DNA is TGTGCCAGCAGCTTAGCGAACGTCCATGGCTACACCTTC.

V is TRBV5-1 and J is TRBJ2-6, with D unclear. CDR3 length: 14 residues. Trimming left V 4 bases short and J 1 base short, with 6 bases between. Germline-derived CDR1 and CDR2 are SGHRS and YFSETQ. This CDR3 is CASSVLSGANVLTF. The DNA for the CDR3 is TGCGCCAGCAGCGTACTATCTGGGGCCAACGTCCTGACTTTC.

Here the CDR3 reads CASTQWTVEGSYGYTF. The CDR3 nucleotides read TGTGCCAGCACTCAATGGACTGTTGAGGGAAGCTATGGCTACACCTTC. The J gene is TRBJ1-2, the V gene TRBV6-1; no definite D call. There are 16 residues in the CDR3. The germline V gene has CDR1 MNHNS and CDR2 SASEGT. Trimming removed 7 bases from V and 4 bases from J, with 22 bases in between.

This rearrangement joins TRBV4-3 to TRBJ2-5; 7 bases agree with TRBD1. Per germline, CDR1 LGHNA and CDR2 YSLEER. This CDR3 comprises 17 residues. V lost 0 bases and J lost 5; bases outside the gene matches: 12. The CDR3 region has the DNA TGCGCCAGCAGCCAAGAATGGGAGAGAACAGGGGAGGAGACCCAGTACTTC. Amino acids: CASSQEWERTGEETQYF.

The chain uses TRBV4-1 and TRBJ2-2, with D perhaps TRBD1 (6 bases). This CDR3 region has 16 residues. V was pared by 0 bases and J by 2 bases, with 10 bases between. The germline gives CDR1 MGHRA, CDR2 YSYEKL. The CDR3 loop is CASSQDGGTNTGELFF. The CDR3 nucleotides read TGCGCCAGCAGCCAAGATGGGGGCACAAACACCGGGGAGCTGTTTTTT.

This clonotype was observed a handful of times. The chain joins TRBV7-2 to TRBJ2-3; D is unresolved. Germline V gives CDR1 SGHTA, CDR2 FQGNSA. Trimming stripped 4 bases from V and 13 bases from J, with 15 bases between. The CDR3 consists of 12 residues. As DNA, the CDR3 is TGTGCCAGCAGCTCAATTAAGCCCGAGGAGTATTTT. It is translated as CASSSIKPEEYF.